The entry below gives a single TCR beta chain sequence along with its context. Its antigen remains unidentified. This sample was taken from a study of T-cell reconstitution after alpha-beta-depleted transplantation in children. Study findings and constraints: Expanded clones from the graft, numbering several hundred, reportedly supplied alpha-beta T cells about two months after transplant. One year post-transplant, T-cell counts and diversity were largely derived from T cells produced anew.

Trimming cost V 6 bases and J 4 bases; bases outside gene matches: 6. Germline V gene lookup returns CDR1 DFQATT and CDR2 SNEGSKA (reference sequence). The CDR3 has 13 residues. Preparation of the TCRbeta library was carried out with unique molecular identifiers. One entry per CDR3 protein, called by TCRdb with MiXCR from the PCR reads. The data hold 900,000 or so distinct CDR3 sequences, with approximately 15% observed a single time. The sequence came from a male patient aged 10 to 17 who had a stem cell transplant for acute lymphoblastic leukemia, so the T cells may come from the graft donor. The specimen comprised PBMCs, mostly from graft donor cells, sampled 360 days after TCRalphabeta/CD19-depleted stem cell transplant. The rearrangement links TRBV20-1 to TRBJ2-5; 9 bases match TRBD1. As DNA, the CDR3 is TGCAGTGCCCGGGGACAGGGAAGAGAGACCCAGTACTTC. Protein product: CSARGQGRETQYF.